The 6 T cell receptor beta chains presented below share a single source sample, sequenced in a study of T cell responses to AZD1222 COVID-19 vaccine. Using immunoSEQ multiplex PCR, the repertoire was profiled, and TCRdb retains in-frame clones only, with some absent. Found here are tens of thousands of clones, 88% of them singletons; the top ten hold 6.9%. The source material was peripheral blood, sampled 28 days after the second AZD1222 dose. The receptors come from an adult who received the AZD1222 COVID-19 vaccine.

Only one count was recorded for this clone. The rearrangement uses TRBV3-1 (or the pseudogene TRBV3-2) and TRBJ2-1; D ambiguous. This CDR3 has 11 amino acids. In germline, CDR1 is LGHDT, CDR2 YNNKEL (reference sequence). The ends were cut back, 5 bases at V and 4 bases at J, with 3 bases in the middle. CDR3 coding DNA: TGTGCCAGCAGCTCTTACAATGAGCAGTTCTTC. Amino acid sequence: CASSSYNEQFF.

The chain recombines TRBV2 with TRBJ2-7; TRBD2 agrees at 9 bases. CDR3 size: 14 residues. The germline CDR1 and CDR2 sequences are SNHLY and FYNNEI. V lost 5 bases and J lost 1; bases outside the gene matches: 3. The CDR3 DNA follows: TGTGCCAGCAGTTATAGCGGGAGTTCCTACGAGCAGTACTTC. Its protein product is CASSYSGSSYEQYF.

This sequence joins TRBV5-1 and TRBJ2-2; unclear D gene. Looked up from germline, CDR1 is SGHRS and CDR2 is YFSETQ. With 0 bases removed from V and 5 bases from J, the gap between germline ends came to 17 bases. This CDR3 spans 17 amino acids. DNA for the CDR3: TGCGCCAGCAGCTTGGTTGGCACCTCTTATGCTACCGGGGAGCTGTTTTTT. Protein: CASSLVGTSYATGELFF.

The genes are TRBV29-1 and TRBJ2-7; tentative D call: TRBD2 (6 bases). This CDR3 is built from 14 residues. Trimming pared 5 bases from V and 6 bases from J, leaving 20 bases between. The V gene's germline CDR1 is SQVTM and CDR2 ANQGSEA. Here the CDR3 DNA reads TGCAGCGTTTTTATCGGTACGGGAGTCGGCGAGCAGTACTTC. Translated, it gives CSVFIGTGVGEQYF.

The rearrangement links TRBV11-2 to TRBJ1-3; 8 bases fit TRBD1. This CDR3 has 18 residues. Germline V gene sequence: CDR1 SGHAT, CDR2 FQNNGV. V lost 4 bases to trimming and J lost 7 bases; unmatched junction nucleotides: 18. In DNA form, the CDR3 reads TGTGCCAGCAGCTCCTATCTGGGACAGGATCCAGAGGGGAACACCATATATTTT. Translating gives CASSSYLGQDPEGNTIYF.

CDR3 region: CASSLRETYEQYF. CDR3 coding DNA: TGTGCCAGCAGTCTCAGGGAGACCTACGAGCAGTACTTC. The chain combines TRBV27 with TRBJ2-7; D may be TRBD1 or TRBD2 (5 bases each). The length of the CDR3 is 13 residues. V was pared by 5 bases and J by 2 bases, with 10 bases between. Germline-derived CDR1 and CDR2 are MNHEY and SMNVEV (reference sequence).